Below, one T cell receptor beta chain is given with its context. What it binds is unknown. The PCR made use of 60 Vbeta and 13 Jbeta primers. TCRdb's copy holds only in-frame clones and misses some; the assay was immunoSEQ multiplex PCR. The sample lists about 240,000 clones, 70% to 90% seen once, with roughly 0.22% in the top ten. The donors were healthy bone marrow donors. The source of the sample is a study of cytomegalovirus exposure and HLA in healthy donors. Study-wide findings and caveats: Specificity of a few CMV-associated chains for CMV antigens was verified in vitro. Investigators reported over 150 TCR beta chains as tied to cytomegalovirus.

There are 16 residues in the CDR3. With 0 bases removed from V and 4 bases from J, the gap between germline ends came to 15 bases. Germline CDR1 and CDR2: LGHNA and YNFKEQ. The genes are TRBV4-2 and TRBJ2-5, with a weak D call TRBD1 (5 bases). The source is a girl aged 2 to 10 in good health and CMV-seronegative. The sequencing sample was made of PBMCs. Here the CDR3 DNA reads TGTGCCAGCAGCCAAGATCTTGCAGGGCCCGGAGAGACCCAGTACTTC. Encoded protein: CASSQDLAGPGETQYF.